Listed here is a single TCR beta chain. Its target is not known. Baseline, cycle 4 day 1, and cycle 7 day 1 were the blood sampling points. The data were produced by immunoSEQ multiplex PCR, yet TCRdb's version contains in-frame clones alone and is incomplete. The sample includes more than 60,000 clones, roughly 87% seen only once; the top ten take roughly 0.25%. This sample is part of a study of OX40 agonist ivuxolimab in advanced cancers. Broader study findings: Doses of 0.1 to 3.0 mg/kg were accompanied by clonal expansion of CD4+ and CD8+ blood T cells by week 6.

The CDR3 is made up of 15 amino acids. J lost 4 bases, V lost 4 bases, and 8 bases had no gene match. Germline assignment: CDR1 SGDLS and CDR2 YYNGEE. Material: CD4+ or CD8+ T cells sorted from blood, obtained in a trial of the OX40 agonist ivuxolimab. The gene calls are TRBV9 and TRBJ2-5, with 9 bases identical to TRBD1. This TCR was sampled from an adult with an advanced solid tumor such as melanoma, head and neck, liver or kidney cancer. The CDR3 reads CASSPRGGQGETQYF. The CDR3 bases are TGTGCCAGCAGCCCCAGGGGGGGACAGGGAGAGACCCAGTACTTC.